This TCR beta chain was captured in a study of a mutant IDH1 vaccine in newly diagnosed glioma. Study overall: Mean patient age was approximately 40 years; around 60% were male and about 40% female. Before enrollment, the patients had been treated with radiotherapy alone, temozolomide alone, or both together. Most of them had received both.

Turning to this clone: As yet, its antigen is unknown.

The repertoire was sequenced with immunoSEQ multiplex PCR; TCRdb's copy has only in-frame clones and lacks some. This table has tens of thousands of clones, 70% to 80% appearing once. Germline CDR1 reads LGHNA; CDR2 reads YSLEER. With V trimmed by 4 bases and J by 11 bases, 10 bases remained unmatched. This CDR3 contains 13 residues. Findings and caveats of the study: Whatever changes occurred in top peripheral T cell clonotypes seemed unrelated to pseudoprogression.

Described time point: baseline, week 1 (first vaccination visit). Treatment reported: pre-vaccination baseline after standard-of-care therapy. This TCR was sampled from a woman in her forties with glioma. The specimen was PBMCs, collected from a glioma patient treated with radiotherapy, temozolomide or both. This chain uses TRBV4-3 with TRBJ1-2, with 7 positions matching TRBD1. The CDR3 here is CASSPTTGLGYTF. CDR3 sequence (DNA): TGCGCCAGCAGCCCTACGACAGGGTTAGGGTACACCTTC.